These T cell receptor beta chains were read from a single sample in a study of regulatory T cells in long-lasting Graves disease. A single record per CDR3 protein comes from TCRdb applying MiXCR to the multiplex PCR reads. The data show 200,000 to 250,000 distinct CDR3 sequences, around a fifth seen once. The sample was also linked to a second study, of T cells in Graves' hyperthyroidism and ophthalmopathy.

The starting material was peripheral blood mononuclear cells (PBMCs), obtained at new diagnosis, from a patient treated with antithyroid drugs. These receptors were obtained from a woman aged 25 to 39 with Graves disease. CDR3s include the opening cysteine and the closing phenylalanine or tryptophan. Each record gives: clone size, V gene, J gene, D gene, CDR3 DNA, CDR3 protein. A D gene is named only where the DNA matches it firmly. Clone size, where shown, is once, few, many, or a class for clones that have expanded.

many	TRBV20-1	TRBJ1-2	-	TGCAGTGCTAGCGAAACAGGAAACTATGGCTACACCTTC	CSASETGNYGYTF
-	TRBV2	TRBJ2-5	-	TGTGCCAGCAGTGCATCAGCGGCTCAAGAGACCCAGTACTTC	CASSASAAQETQYF
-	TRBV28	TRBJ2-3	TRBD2	TGTGCCAGCAGCGCGGGACTAATGCCAGATACGCAGTATTTT	CASSAGLMPDTQYF
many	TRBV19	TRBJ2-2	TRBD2	TGTGCCAGTAAAGGGGCGGGGGCGAACACCGGGGAGCTGTTTTTT	CASKGAGANTGELFF
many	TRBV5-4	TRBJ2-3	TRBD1	TGTGCCAGCAGCCTTAGGACAGGAGGCTACACAGATACGCAGTATTTT	CASSLRTGGYTDTQYF
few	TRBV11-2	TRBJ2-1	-	TGTGCCAGCAGCCCCGTGGGGTTGGCTGTCTCCTACAATGAGCAGTTCTTC	CASSPVGLAVSYNEQFF
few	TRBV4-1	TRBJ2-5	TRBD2	TGCGCCAGCAGCCAAGATGGGACTATCCAAGAGACCCAGTACTTC	CASSQDGTIQETQYF
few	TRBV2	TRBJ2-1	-	TGTGCCAGCGGTGCGGTTAGCTCCTACAATGAGCAGTTCTTC	CASGAVSSYNEQFF
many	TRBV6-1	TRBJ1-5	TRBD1	TGTGCCAGCAGTAAGGACAGGGAGGTTAAGCCCCAGCATTTT	CASSKDREVKPQHF
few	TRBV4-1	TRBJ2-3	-	TGCGCCAGCAGCCAAGATCCAACAGGGCGGACAGATACGCAGTATTTT	CASSQDPTGRTDTQYF
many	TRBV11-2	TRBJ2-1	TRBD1	TGTGCCAGCAGACAGACAGGGGGTCATGAGCAGTTCTTC	CASRQTGGHEQFF
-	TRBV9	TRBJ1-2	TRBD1	TGTGCCAGCAGCGCATCCGGGACAGGGAACTATGGCTACACCTTC	CASSASGTGNYGYTF
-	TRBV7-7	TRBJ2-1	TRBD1	TGTGCTAGCAGCACCGGACAGGGGGCTCTACGGCAGTTCTTC	CASSTGQGALRQFF
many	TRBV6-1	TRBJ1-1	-	TGTGCCAGCAGTCTGAACAAGGAAGCTTTCTTT	CASSLNKEAFF
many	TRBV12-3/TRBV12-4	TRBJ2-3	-	TGTGCCAGCAGATTAGGCACACGGTGGGCTGGGACAGATACGCAGTATTTT	CASRLGTRWAGTDTQYF
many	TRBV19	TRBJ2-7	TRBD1	TGTGCCAGTAACTACCTGGACAGGGGAAGAGGCGCCTACGAGCAGTACTTC	CASNYLDRGRGAYEQYF
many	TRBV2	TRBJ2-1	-	TGTGCCAGCACCTCTATGTCCTACAATGAGCAGTTCTTC	CASTSMSYNEQFF
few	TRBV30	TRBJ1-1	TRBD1	TGTGCCTGGAGTGAGGACAGGGGGAGTAACACTGAAGCTTTCTTT	CAWSEDRGSNTEAFF
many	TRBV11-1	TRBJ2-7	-	TGTGCCAGCAGCCTCGCGAGGTCGGGCTACGAGCAGTACTTC	CASSLARSGYEQYF
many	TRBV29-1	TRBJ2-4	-	TGCAGCGTTGAAGATTCCCGGTGGGGACCCCCAGCCAAAAACATTCAGTACTTC	CSVEDSRWGPPAKNIQYF
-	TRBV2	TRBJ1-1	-	TGTGCCAGCAGTGAGGGAGGGGGGGGCAGGGAGCGTAACACTGAAGCTTTCTTT	CASSEGGGGRERNTEAFF
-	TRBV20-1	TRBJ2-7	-	TGCAGTGCTAGACCCGACAGATCCTCCTACGAGCAGTACTTC	CSARPDRSSYEQYF
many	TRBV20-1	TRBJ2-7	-	TGCAGTGCTAGAGACGAGGCCAGGAGTACCTACGAGCAGTACTTC	CSARDEARSTYEQYF
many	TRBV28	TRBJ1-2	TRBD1	TGTGCCAGCAGTACTCCGACAGGGGGCGGCTCTAACTATGGCTACACCTTC	CASSTPTGGGSNYGYTF
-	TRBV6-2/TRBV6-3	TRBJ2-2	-	TGTGCCAGCAGTTACTCACGGGCCACCGGGGAGCTGTTTTTT	CASSYSRATGELFF
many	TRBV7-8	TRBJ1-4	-	TGTGCCAGCAGCTTAGTCCGGGCGCAACCGATTAATGAAAAACTGTTTTTT	CASSLVRAQPINEKLFF
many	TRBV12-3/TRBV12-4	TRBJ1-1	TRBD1	TGTGCCAGCAGTACTATCCCCTACGACAGGGCCGAGAGGACTGAAGCTTTCTTT	CASSTIPYDRAERTEAFF
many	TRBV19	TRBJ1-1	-	TGTGCCAGTAGTATAGTGTCGGGGAACACTGAAGCTTTCTTT	CASSIVSGNTEAFF
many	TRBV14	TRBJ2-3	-	TGTGCCAGCAGCCAAGATGCAGGGCGTAAAGATACGCAGTATTTT	CASSQDAGRKDTQYF
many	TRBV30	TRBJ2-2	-	TGTGCCTGGAGCCTCGGACGGACGAACACCGGGGAGCTGTTTTTT	CAWSLGRTNTGELFF
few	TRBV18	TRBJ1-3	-	TGTGCCAGCTCTCCCGCGGGGGTCCGCGCAAGCTCTGGAAACACCATATATTTT	CASSPAGVRASSGNTIYF
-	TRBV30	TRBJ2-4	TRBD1	TGTGCCTGGGACCGGGACAGTGGCGTTCAGTACTTC	CAWDRDSGVQYF
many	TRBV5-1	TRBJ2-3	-	TGCGCCAGCAGCTTGGAACCGACCCGCGCTGATACGCAGTATTTT	CASSLEPTRADTQYF
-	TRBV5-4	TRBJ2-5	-	TGTGCCAGCACTGGAGACCCGGGACCCCGGGGTGAGACCCAGTACTTC	CASTGDPGPRGETQYF
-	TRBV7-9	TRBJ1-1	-	TGTGCCAGCAGCTTAGCGAAGGGTAGCTCGTTGGGTAATGAAGCTTTCTTT	CASSLAKGSSLGNEAFF
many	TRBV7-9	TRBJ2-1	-	TGTGCCAGCAGCTCCCCTGGGGGGTATGAGCAGTTCTTC	CASSSPGGYEQFF
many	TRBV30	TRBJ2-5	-	TGTGCCTGGACCAGGGGGGGGGGGGCTGGAGAGACCCAGTACTTC	CAWTRGGGAGETQYF
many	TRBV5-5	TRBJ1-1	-	TGTGCCAGCAGCAAGGGGGGGGTTAGCACTGAAGCTTTCTTT	CASSKGGVSTEAFF
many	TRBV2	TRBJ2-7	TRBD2	TGTGCCAGCAGTCAGGGCGGCGGGGGGGCCCGGGAGCAGTACTTC	CASSQGGGGAREQYF
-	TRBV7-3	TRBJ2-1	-	TGTGCCAGCAGCTTAGAAAGGGGGCGGGGTAGGGACAATGAGCAGTTCTTC	CASSLERGRGRDNEQFF
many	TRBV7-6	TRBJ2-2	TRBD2	TGTGCCAGCTCCGGGGGGTCGTCCGGGGAGCTGTTTTTT	CASSGGSSGELFF
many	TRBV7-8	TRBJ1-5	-	TGTGCCAGCGGGCCGGGGGGGAACCAGCCCCAGCATTTT	CASGPGGNQPQHF